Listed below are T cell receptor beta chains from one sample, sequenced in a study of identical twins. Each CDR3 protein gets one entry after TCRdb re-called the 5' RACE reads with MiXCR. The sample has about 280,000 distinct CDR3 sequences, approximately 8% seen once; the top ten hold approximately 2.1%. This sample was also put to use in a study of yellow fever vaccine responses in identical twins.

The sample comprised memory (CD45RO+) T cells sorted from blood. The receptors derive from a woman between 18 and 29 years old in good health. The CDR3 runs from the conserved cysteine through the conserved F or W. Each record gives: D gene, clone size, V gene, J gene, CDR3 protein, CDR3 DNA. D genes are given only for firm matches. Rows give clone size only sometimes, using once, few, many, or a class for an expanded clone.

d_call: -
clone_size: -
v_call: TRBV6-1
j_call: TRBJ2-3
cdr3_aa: CASSAVGGADTQYF
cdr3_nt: TGTGCCAGCAGTGCGGTCGGGGGCGCAGATACGCAGTATTTT

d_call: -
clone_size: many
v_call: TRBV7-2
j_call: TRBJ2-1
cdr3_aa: CASSLEVFWDEQFF
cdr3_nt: TGTGCCAGCAGCTTAGAAGTGTTCTGGGATGAGCAGTTCTTC

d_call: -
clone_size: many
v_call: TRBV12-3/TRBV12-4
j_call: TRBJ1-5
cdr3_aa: CASSLTRARQPQHF
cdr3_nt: TGTGCCAGCAGCCTCACCAGGGCCCGGCAGCCCCAGCATTTT

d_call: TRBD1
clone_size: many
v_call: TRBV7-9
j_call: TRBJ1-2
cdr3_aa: CASSLERGQAYGYTF
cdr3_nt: TGTGCCAGCAGCCTCGAACGGGGACAGGCCTATGGCTACACCTTC

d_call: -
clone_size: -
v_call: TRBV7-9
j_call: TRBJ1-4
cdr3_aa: CASSLDQAYNEKLFF
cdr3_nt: TGTGCCAGCAGCTTAGACCAGGCCTATAATGAAAAACTGTTTTTT

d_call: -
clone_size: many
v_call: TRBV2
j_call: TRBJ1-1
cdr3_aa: CASSETGTKNTEAFF
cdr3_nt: TGTGCCAGCAGTGAGACCGGGACAAAGAACACTGAAGCTTTCTTT

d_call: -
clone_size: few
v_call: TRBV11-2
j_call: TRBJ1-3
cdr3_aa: CASRPQAHSGNTIYF
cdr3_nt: TGTGCCAGCAGGCCCCAAGCACACTCTGGAAACACCATATATTTT

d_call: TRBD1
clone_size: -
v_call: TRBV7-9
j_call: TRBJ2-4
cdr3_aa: CASSPQGQKNIQYF
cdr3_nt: TGTGCCAGCAGCCCCCAGGGACAGAAAAACATTCAGTACTTC

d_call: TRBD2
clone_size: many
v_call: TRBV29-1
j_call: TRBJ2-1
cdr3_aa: CSVGSGIYNEQFF
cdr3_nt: TGCAGCGTTGGTAGCGGGATATACAATGAGCAGTTCTTC

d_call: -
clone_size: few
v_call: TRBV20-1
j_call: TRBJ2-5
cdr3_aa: CSAGLWGETQYF
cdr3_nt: TGCAGTGCAGGGCTTTGGGGGGAGACCCAGTACTTC

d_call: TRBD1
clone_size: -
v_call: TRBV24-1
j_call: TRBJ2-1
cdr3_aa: CATSTVVDRGPNEQFF
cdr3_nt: TGTGCCACCAGCACAGTCGTCGACAGGGGGCCGAATGAGCAGTTCTTC

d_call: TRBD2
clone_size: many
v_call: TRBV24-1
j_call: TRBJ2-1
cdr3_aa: CATSGVASGSRGHEQFF
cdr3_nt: TGTGCCACCAGTGGGGTGGCTAGCGGGAGCCGTGGGCATGAGCAGTTCTTC

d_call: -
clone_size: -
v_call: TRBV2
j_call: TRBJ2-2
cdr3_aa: CASRLAGELFF
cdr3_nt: TGTGCCAGCCGGTTAGCCGGGGAGCTGTTTTTT

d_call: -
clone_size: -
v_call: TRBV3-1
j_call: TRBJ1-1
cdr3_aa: CASSLQGVSEAFF
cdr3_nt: TGTGCCAGCAGCTTGCAAGGGGTGTCTGAAGCTTTCTTT

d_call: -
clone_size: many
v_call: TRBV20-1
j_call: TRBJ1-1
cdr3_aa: CSASRTVMNTEAFF
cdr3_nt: TGCAGTGCTAGCCGGACAGTCATGAACACTGAAGCTTTCTTT

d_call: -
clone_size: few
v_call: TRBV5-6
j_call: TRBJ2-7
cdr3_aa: CASSFGWGSSGNYEQYF
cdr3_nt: TGTGCCAGCAGCTTCGGGTGGGGAAGTAGCGGAAATTACGAGCAGTACTTC

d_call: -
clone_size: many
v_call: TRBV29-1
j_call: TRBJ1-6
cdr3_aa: CSACHKVRDSPLHF
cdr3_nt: TGCAGCGCATGCCATAAGGTCAGGGATTCACCCCTCCACTTT

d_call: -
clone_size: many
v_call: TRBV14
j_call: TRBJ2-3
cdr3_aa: CASMGRVTDTQYF
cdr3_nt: TGTGCCAGCATGGGGCGGGTCACAGATACGCAGTATTTT

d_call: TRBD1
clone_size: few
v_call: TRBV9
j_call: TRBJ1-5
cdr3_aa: CASSPGGDPQPQHF
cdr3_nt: TGTGCCAGCAGCCCAGGGGGGGACCCTCAGCCCCAGCATTTT

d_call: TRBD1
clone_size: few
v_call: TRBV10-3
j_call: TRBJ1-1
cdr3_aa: CAIRKQGGTEAFF
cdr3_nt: TGTGCCATCAGGAAACAGGGGGGCACTGAAGCTTTCTTT

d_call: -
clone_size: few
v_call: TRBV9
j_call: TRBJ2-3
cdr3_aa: CASSVVPSWSSTDTQYF
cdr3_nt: TGTGCCAGCAGCGTAGTCCCCTCTTGGTCTAGCACAGATACGCAGTATTTT

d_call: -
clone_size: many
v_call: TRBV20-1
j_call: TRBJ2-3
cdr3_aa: CSALDRGRGTDTQYF
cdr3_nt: TGCAGTGCGCTAGATCGGGGCAGAGGAACAGATACGCAGTATTTT

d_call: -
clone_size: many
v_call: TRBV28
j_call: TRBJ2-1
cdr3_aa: CASSSLTKNSYNEQFF
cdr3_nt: TGTGCCAGCAGTTCGTTGACCAAAAACTCCTACAATGAGCAGTTCTTC

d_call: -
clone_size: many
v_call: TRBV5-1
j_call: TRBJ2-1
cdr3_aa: CASSLTRVGEQFF
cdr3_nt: TGCGCCAGCAGCTTGACGAGGGTCGGTGAGCAGTTCTTC

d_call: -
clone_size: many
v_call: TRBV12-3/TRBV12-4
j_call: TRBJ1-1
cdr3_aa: CASSFDKSGQGMNTEAFF
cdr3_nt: TGTGCCAGCAGCTTTGATAAATCGGGGCAGGGCATGAACACTGAAGCTTTCTTT